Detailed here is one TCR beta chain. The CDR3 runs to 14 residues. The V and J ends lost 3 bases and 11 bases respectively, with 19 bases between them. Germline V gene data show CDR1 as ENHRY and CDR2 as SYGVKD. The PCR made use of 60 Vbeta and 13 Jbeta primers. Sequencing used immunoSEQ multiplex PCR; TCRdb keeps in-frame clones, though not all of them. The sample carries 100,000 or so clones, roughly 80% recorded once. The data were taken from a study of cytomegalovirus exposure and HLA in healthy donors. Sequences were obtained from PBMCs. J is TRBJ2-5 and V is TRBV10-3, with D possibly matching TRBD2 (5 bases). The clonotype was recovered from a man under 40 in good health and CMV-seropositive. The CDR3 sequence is CAISEASRLTKQYF. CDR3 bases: TGTGCCATCAGTGAAGCTAGCCGACTTACGAAGCAGTACTTC.